The 22 T cell receptor beta chains below were found in one sample sequenced in a study of CD8 T cells in Susac syndrome. With random hexamers, roughly 0.45 to 1 ug RNA was reverse transcribed. TCRdb used MiXCR to reprocess the immunoSEQ multiplex PCR reads, holding one entry per CDR3 protein. The data show roughly 80,000 distinct CDR3 sequences, 85% to 95% seen once. Specimen: CD8+ T cells from PBMCs. The receptor set was obtained from a human donor in good health.

This chain connects TRBV10-3 to TRBJ2-7, with D perhaps being TRBD1 or TRBD2 (5 bases each). Trimming stripped 7 bases from V and 3 bases from J, with 16 bases between. Per the germline V gene, CDR1 is ENHRY and CDR2 is SYGVKD. CDR3 size: 14 residues. The CDR3 here is CAIKRDEGFYEQYV. The CDR3 nucleotides are TGTGCCATCAAACGGGATGAGGGGTTCTACGAGCAGTACGTC.

The J gene is TRBJ2-7, the V gene TRBV4-2; the match to TRBD2 covers 11 bases. With V trimmed by 6 bases and J by 6 bases, 7 bases remained unmatched. CDR1 LGHNA and CDR2 YNFKEQ come from the germline V gene. The length of the CDR3 is 14 residues. DNA of the CDR3: TGTGCCAGCAGTCCACTAGCGGGAGAGGGCGAGCAGTACGTC. Translating gives CASSPLAGEGEQYV.

The chain carries TRBV19 and TRBJ1-1, with 8 bases fitting TRBD1. CDR3 length: 15 amino acids. The V segment lost 5 bases and the J segment 3 bases; nucleotides outside the gene matches: 8. Germline V gene lookup returns CDR1 LNHDA and CDR2 SQIVND (reference sequence). CDR3 protein: CASSRTGGLDTEAFF. DNA of the CDR3: TGTGCCAGTAGTCGTACAGGGGGTCTTGACACTGAAGCTTTCTTT. Based on the CDR3 plus reference TRBV19 and TRBJ1-1, the full variable domain is DGGITQSPKYLFRKEGQNVTLSCEQNLNHDAMYWYRQDPGQGLRLIYYSQIVNDFQKGDIAEGYSVSREKKESFPLTVTSAQKNPTAFYLCASSRTGGLDTEAFFGQGTRLTVV.

This clonotype was counted once. The chain joins TRBV27 to TRBJ1-2; 11 positions agree with TRBD1. V lost 4 bases and J lost 2; bases outside the gene matches: 3. The CDR3 sequence is 15 residues long. Germline lookup yields CDR1 MNHEY and CDR2 SMNVEV (reference sequence). As DNA, the CDR3 is TGTGCCAGCAGTTCCGGACAGGGGGCGAACTATGGCTACACCTTC. The encoded protein is CASSSGQGANYGYTF.

The V call is TRBV5-4, the J call TRBJ1-2, with a possible D match to TRBD1 (5 bases). V was cut by 6 bases and J by 5 bases, with 11 bases left in between. The CDR3 spans 12 residues. Germline V gene sequence: CDR1 SGHNT, CDR2 YYREEE (reference sequence). The DNA for the CDR3 is TGTGCCAGCATGATAAGGGGTTATGGCTACACCTTC. It encodes CASMIRGYGYTF.

This clonotype showed up just a few times. This chain uses TRBV7-9 with TRBJ1-6; D perhaps matches TRBD1 (5 bases). V was trimmed by 9 bases and J by 6 bases, leaving 12 bases between them. The CDR3 covers 13 residues. Germline V lookup: CDR1 SEHNR, CDR2 FQNEAQ (reference sequence). CDR3 sequence reads: CASLTVLNSPLHF. As DNA, the CDR3 is TGTGCCAGTCTGACAGTCCTTAATTCACCCCTCCACTTT. Complete variable domain (other parts from reference TRBV7-9 and TRBJ1-6): DTGVSQNPRHKITKRGQNVTFRCDPISEHNRLYWYRQTLGQGPEFLTYFQNEAQLEKSRLLSDRFSAERPKGSFSTLEIQRTEQGDSAMYLCASLTVLNSPLHFGNGTRLTVT.

The chain carries TRBV27 and TRBJ2-5; TRBD2 is a possible D gene (7 bases). This CDR3 is 15 amino acids long. The V gene lost 4 bases and the J gene lost 5 bases, with 17 bases spanning the gap. Per the germline V gene, CDR1 is MNHEY and CDR2 is SMNVEV (reference sequence). The CDR3 here is CASSSAQGGGETQYF. The CDR3 DNA reads as TGTGCCAGCAGTTCAGCACAGGGAGGGGGGGAGACCCAGTACTTC.

The genes are TRBV3-1 and TRBJ1-1; 7 bases align to TRBD1. V lost 0 bases to trimming and J lost 7 bases; unmatched junction nucleotides: 2. The CDR3 has 13 residues. The germline gives CDR1 LGHDT, CDR2 YNNKEL (reference sequence). CDR3 loop: CASSQDWTGEAFF. CDR3 sequence (DNA): TGTGCCAGCAGCCAAGATTGGACAGGTGAAGCTTTCTTT.

This CDR3 reads CASSSPTVFGNTDTQYF. The CDR3 region has the DNA TGTGCCAGTAGTTCGCCGACAGTCTTCGGTAACACAGATACGCAGTATTTT. The chain has TRBV19 and TRBJ2-3, with TRBD1 as a possible D gene (5 bases). Trimming stripped 5 bases from V and 2 bases from J, with 20 bases between. Germline-derived CDR1 and CDR2 are LNHDA and SQIVND (reference sequence). The CDR3 is 17 amino acids.

The chain recombines TRBV14 with TRBJ2-5; D is unclear. There are 14 residues in the CDR3. V lost 4 bases to trimming and J lost 5 bases, with 14 bases between them. CDR1 is SGHDN and CDR2 is FVKESK in the germline V gene. The DNA for the CDR3 is TGTGCCAGCAGCCCCCGTTTATTTGAGGAGACCCAGTACTTC. Translated: CASSPRLFEETQYF.

This chain connects TRBV27 to TRBJ1-2, with D perhaps matching TRBD1 (6 bases). Germline loops: CDR1 MNHEY, CDR2 SMNVEV (reference sequence). The CDR3 has 12 amino acids. V dropped 6 bases and J dropped 6 bases, with 11 bases sitting between them. The CDR3 protein is CASSSGQHGYTF. DNA of the CDR3: TGTGCCAGCAGCTCCGGACAGCATGGCTACACCTTC.

V usage is TRBV7-9 and J usage is TRBJ2-3; 15 positions match TRBD2. The length of the CDR3 is 16 residues. V shed 5 bases, J shed 4 bases, and the junction held 4 bases outside the gene matches. Germline V lookup: CDR1 SEHNR, CDR2 FQNEAQ (reference sequence). CDR3 DNA: TGTGCCAGCAGCACCCGGACTAGCGGGGGGGCAGATACGCAGTATTTT. Translation: CASSTRTSGGADTQYF.

This clonotype came up once. The J gene is TRBJ2-1, the V gene TRBV9, with D unclear. Trimming stripped 7 bases from V and 5 bases from J, with 4 bases between. The length of the CDR3 is 10 residues. Germline lookup yields CDR1 SGDLS and CDR2 YYNGEE. The CDR3 DNA reads TGTGCCAGCGGCCACAATGAGCAGTTCTTC. It codes for CASGHNEQFF. The full variable domain, with the rest looked up from reference TRBV9 and TRBJ2-1, is DSGVTQTPKHLITATGQRVTLRCSPRSGDLSVYWYQQSLDQGLQFLIQYYNGEERAKGNILERFSAQQFPDLHSELNLSSLELGDSALYFCASGHNEQFFGPGTRLTVL.

The chain employs TRBV12-3 or TRBV12-4 and TRBJ2-7; D gene uncertain. Trimming stripped 3 bases from V and 3 bases from J, with 9 bases between. CDR3 length: 13 residues. The CDR3 nucleotides read TGTGCCAGCAGTTTCAATCCCAGCTACGAGCAGTACGTC. As protein: CASSFNPSYEQYV.

This sequence joins TRBV5-1 and TRBJ2-1, with 10 bases that match TRBD1. The germline V gene encodes CDR1 SGHRS and CDR2 YFSETQ. The length of the CDR3 is 14 residues. V gave up 4 bases and J gave up 4 bases; unmatched junction bases: 2. CDR3 bases: TGCGCCAGCAGCCGGACAGGGGGATACAATGAGCAGTTCTTC. It translates to CASSRTGGYNEQFF.

This clonotype was observed a few times. The genes are TRBV28 and TRBJ2-7, with 8 bases identical to TRBD2. This CDR3 is 13 amino acids long. Germline V CDR1 and CDR2: MDHEN, SYDVKM. V lost 3 bases, J lost 2 bases, and 0 bases stayed unmatched. For the CDR3, the DNA is TGTGCCAGCAGTTTTAGCGGGGCCTACGAGCAGTACTTC. It encodes CASSFSGAYEQYF.

In DNA form, the CDR3 reads TGTGCCAGCAGCATAACAGGGGCAGATGGCTACACCTTC. Protein: CASSITGADGYTF. The V gene is TRBV6-2 or TRBV6-3, the J gene TRBJ1-2, with 7 positions matching TRBD1. Germline V CDR1 and CDR2: MNHEY, SVGEGT. J was trimmed by 6 bases and V by 6 bases; bases with no gene match: 7. CDR3 size: 13 residues.

This clonotype appeared a few times. V is TRBV7-2 and J is TRBJ2-3; the D is unclear. The V gene's germline CDR1 is SGHTA and CDR2 FQGNSA. The CDR3 has 12 residues. V was shortened by 2 bases and J by 4 bases, with 4 bases between the two germline ends. The CDR3 is CASSLLPDTQYF. CDR3 DNA sequence: TGTGCCAGCAGCTTACTTCCAGATACGCAGTATTTT.

This chain links TRBV24-1 with TRBJ2-3, with D tentatively TRBD2 (5 bases). V dropped 3 bases and J dropped 1 base, with 19 bases sitting between them. The CDR3 is made up of 18 amino acids. CDR1 is KGHDR, CDR2 SFDVKD, per germline. The CDR3 is CATSDPNASGYGTDTQYF. In nucleotides, the CDR3 is TGTGCCACCAGTGATCCCAATGCGTCGGGGTACGGCACAGATACGCAGTATTTT.

The chain employs TRBV4-3 and TRBJ2-7; D is unresolved. V shed 3 bases and J shed 6 bases, with 9 bases lying between them. Germline assignment: CDR1 LGHNA and CDR2 YSLEER. The CDR3 has 12 amino acids. The CDR3 sequence is CASSHSRREQYF. The DNA for the CDR3 is TGCGCCAGCAGCCACAGTAGACGCGAGCAGTACTTC.

J is TRBJ2-1 and V is TRBV3-1, with D tentatively TRBD2 (5 bases). CDR1 and CDR2 from the germline V gene are LGHDT and YNNKEL (reference sequence). The CDR3 loop spans 16 amino acids. Trimming took off 4 bases at V and 2 bases at J, with 15 bases between the two ends. The CDR3 DNA reads TGTGCCAGCAGCCCCGAAACCGGGAATCCCTACAATGAGCAGTTCTTC. Protein sequence: CASSPETGNPYNEQFF.

The V and J genes are TRBV7-9 and TRBJ1-2; D is possibly TRBD1 (5 bases). The CDR3 length is 12 residues. Germline V gene lookup returns CDR1 SEHNR and CDR2 FQNEAQ (reference sequence). Trimming took off 5 bases at V and 7 bases at J, with 11 bases between the two ends. The CDR3 sequence: CASSPGHAGYTF. Here the CDR3 DNA reads TGTGCCAGCAGCCCCGGACACGCTGGCTACACCTTC.